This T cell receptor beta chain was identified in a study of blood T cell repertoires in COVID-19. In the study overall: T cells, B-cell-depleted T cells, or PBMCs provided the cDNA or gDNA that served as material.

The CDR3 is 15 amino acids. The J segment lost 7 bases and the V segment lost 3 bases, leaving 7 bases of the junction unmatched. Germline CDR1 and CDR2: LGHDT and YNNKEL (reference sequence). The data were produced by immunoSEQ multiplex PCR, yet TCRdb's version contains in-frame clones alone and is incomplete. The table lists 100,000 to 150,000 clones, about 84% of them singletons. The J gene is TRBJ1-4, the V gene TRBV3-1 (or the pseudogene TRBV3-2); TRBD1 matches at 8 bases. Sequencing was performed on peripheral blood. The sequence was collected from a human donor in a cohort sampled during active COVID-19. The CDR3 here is CASSQAAGGTEKLFF. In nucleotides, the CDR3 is TGTGCCAGCAGCCAGGCAGCAGGGGGCACTGAAAAACTGTTTTTT.